Each of the 20 T cell receptor beta chains below was sequenced from the same sample in a study of patients and donors after allogeneic stem cell transplantation. TCRdb fed the RT-PCR reads into MiXCR, producing one record per CDR3 protein. The sample records about 150,000 distinct CDR3 sequences, approximately 40% being singletons. Sequenced: blood, either unsorted or a sorted T cell fraction (not recorded which). The source is a human donor who was either an allogeneic HSCT recipient or a stem cell or donor lymphocyte infusion donor (not recorded which). It is not recorded whose cells these are; they may come from a transplant donor.

This rearrangement joins TRBV20-1 to TRBJ1-2; 11 nucleotides match TRBD1. Losses at the gene ends were 5 bases for V and 7 bases for J; bases not matched to a gene: 3. The CDR3 consists of 12 residues. Germline lookup yields CDR1 DFQATT and CDR2 SNEGSKA (reference sequence). DNA for the CDR3: TGCAGTGCTTCCGGGACAGGGGGTGGCTACACCTTC. This translates into CSASGTGGGYTF.

This clonotype was recorded a few times. The CDR3 nucleotides read TGTGCCAGCAGTCCTTCAGGCTACGAGCAGTACGTC. It yields the protein CASSPSGYEQYV. This chain uses TRBV7-9 with TRBJ2-7; no definite D call. V shed 6 bases and J shed 3 bases, with 9 bases lying between them. Per germline, CDR1 SEHNR and CDR2 FQNEAQ (reference sequence). The CDR3 extends over 12 amino acids.

This clonotype was detected a few times. The rearrangement joins TRBV7-6 to TRBJ2-7; D perhaps matches TRBD2 (5 bases). The CDR3 length is 18 residues. The ends were cut back, 0 bases at V and 0 bases at J, with 18 bases in the middle. From germline, CDR1 is SGHVS and CDR2 FNYEAQ. CDR3 coding DNA: TGTGCCAGCAGCTTAGCGGGGATGCGGAGGCAAAACTCCTACGAGCAGTACTTC. It yields the protein CASSLAGMRRQNSYEQYF.

V and J are TRBV28 and TRBJ2-5; TRBD2 aligns across 9 bases. V gave up 9 bases and J gave up 0 bases; unmatched junction bases: 5. The germline V gene encodes CDR1 MDHEN and CDR2 SYDVKM. This CDR3 spans 14 amino acids. CDR3 residues: CASAGGRYQETQYF. DNA of the CDR3: TGTGCCAGTGCGGGGGGGCGGTACCAAGAGACCCAGTACTTC. Together with reference TRBV28 and TRBJ2-5, the CDR3 gives the full variable domain: DVKVTQSSRYLVKRTGEKVFLECVQDMDHENMFWYRQDPGLGLRLIYFSYDVKMKEKGDIPEGYSVSREKKERFSLILESASTNQTSMYLCASAGGRYQETQYFGPGTRLLVL.

The chain joins TRBV24-1 to TRBJ1-1; D perhaps matches TRBD1 (6 bases). Per germline, CDR1 KGHDR and CDR2 SFDVKD. The CDR3 runs to 14 residues. V gave up 7 bases and J gave up 3 bases, with 14 bases separating them. CDR3 in amino acids: CATSAGGLDTEAFF. Written as DNA, the CDR3 is TGTGCCACCAGCGCTGGGGGGCTGGACACTGAAGCTTTCTTT.

This chain joins TRBV20-1 and TRBJ1-1, with a possible D match to TRBD1 (6 bases). The V gene's germline CDR1 is DFQATT and CDR2 SNEGSKA (reference sequence). The germline V and J ends were trimmed by 3 bases and 6 bases, with 14 bases remaining between them. The CDR3 spans 13 residues. This chain's CDR3 is CSASPQGPSEAFF. The DNA of the CDR3 is TGCAGTGCTAGTCCCCAGGGGCCATCTGAAGCTTTCTTT.

CDR3 DNA: TGTGCCAGCAGCCAAGATACAGGGCCTCATCAGCCCCAGCATTTT. This codes for CASSQDTGPHQPQHF. The rearrangement uses TRBV3-1 and TRBJ1-5, with a tentative D call TRBD1 (6 bases). CDR1 LGHDT and CDR2 YNNKEL come from the germline V gene (reference sequence). This CDR3 contains 15 residues. V was clipped by 0 bases and J by 5 bases, with 11 bases between them.

The chain is built from TRBV7-2 and TRBJ1-6, with D maybe TRBD1 (5 bases). Trimming took off 3 bases at V and 12 bases at J, with 18 bases between the two ends. CDR1 and CDR2 (germline): SGHTA, FQGNSA. The CDR3 has 15 residues. The CDR3 sequence: CASSLGTTQKKPLHF. In nucleotides, the CDR3 is TGTGCCAGCAGCTTGGGGACCACTCAGAAAAAACCCCTCCACTTT.

The V gene is TRBV9, the J gene TRBJ2-1; D not certain. Deletions cut 2 bases from V and 8 bases from J, with 11 bases between. This CDR3 has 13 residues. Germline assignment: CDR1 SGDLS and CDR2 YYNGEE. CDR3 amino acids: CASSVAPFDEQFF. CDR3 coding DNA: TGTGCCAGCAGCGTCGCCCCGTTCGATGAGCAGTTCTTC.

The chain combines TRBV4-2 with TRBJ2-3; 7 nucleotides match TRBD2. The ends lost 1 base at V and 4 bases at J; junction bases unmatched: 11. The CDR3 has 17 amino acids. In germline, CDR1 is LGHNA, CDR2 YNFKEQ. Here the CDR3 DNA reads TGTGCCAGCAGCCAAGCGGGGGACTACCTGGGGTCAGATACGCAGTATTTT. Its translation: CASSQAGDYLGSDTQYF.

This clonotype was seen a handful of times. This chain uses TRBV9 with TRBJ1-2; tentative D call: TRBD1 (6 bases). Trimming removed 0 bases from V and 2 bases from J, with 8 bases in between. This CDR3 region has 14 residues. The germline V gene encodes CDR1 SGDLS and CDR2 YYNGEE. The CDR3 here is CASSVGQGNYGYTF. In DNA form, the CDR3 reads TGTGCCAGCAGCGTAGGTCAGGGGAACTATGGCTACACCTTC.

This clonotype was counted a few times. This sequence joins TRBV12-3 or TRBV12-4 and TRBJ2-3; the D gene is possibly TRBD2 (5 bases). The CDR3 is made up of 14 amino acids. Deletions cut 3 bases from V and 0 bases from J, with 7 bases between. The CDR3 loop is CASSFLASTDTQYF. DNA of the CDR3: TGTGCCAGCAGTTTTCTAGCAAGCACAGATACGCAGTATTTT.

The V call is TRBV5-1, the J call TRBJ1-5; a weak D match, TRBD1 (5 bases). V dropped 8 bases and J dropped 4 bases, with 7 bases sitting between them. This CDR3 has 11 residues. Germline CDR1 reads SGHRS; CDR2 reads YFSETQ. CDR3 nucleotides: TGCGCCAGGCCAGGGAATCAGCCCCAGCATTTT. It yields the protein CARPGNQPQHF.

The CDR3: CSARWDRADLSNQPQHF. CDR3 sequence (DNA): TGCAGTGCTAGATGGGACAGGGCAGATCTGAGCAATCAGCCCCAGCATTTT. The chain links TRBV20-1 to TRBJ1-5; TRBD1 matches at 9 bases. Germline values: CDR1 DFQATT, CDR2 SNEGSKA (reference sequence). V shed 2 bases and J 1 base; nucleotides not matched to a gene: 9. This CDR3 has 17 amino acids.

The genes are TRBV6-2 or TRBV6-3 and TRBJ2-7, with D perhaps matching TRBD2 (5 bases). The CDR3 spans 14 residues. V was clipped by 4 bases and J by 0 bases, with 10 bases between them. Germline V CDR1 and CDR2: MNHEY, SVGEGT. CDR3 bases: TGTGCCAGCAGTTCAACGGGGAGCTCCTACGAGCAGTACGTC. Its protein product is CASSSTGSSYEQYV.

The chain is built from TRBV6-2 or TRBV6-3 and TRBJ2-1; 9 bases are a match to TRBD2. Germline V gene data show CDR1 as MNHEY and CDR2 as SVGEGT. This CDR3 is 14 amino acids long. Unmatched junction bases numbered 6, after V lost 2 bases and J lost 10 bases. CDR3 DNA: TGTGCCAGCAGTTACCAGGCAGCGGGAGGCGAGCAGTTCTTC. The encoded protein is CASSYQAAGGEQFF.

CDR3 bases: TGTGCCAACCCTGACAGGGTAATCCATCCAGCCGGGGAGCTGTTTTTT. Translation gives CANPDRVIHPAGELFF. The gene calls are TRBV10-3 and TRBJ2-2; 7 bases fit TRBD1. This CDR3 comprises 16 residues. CDR1 is ENHRY, CDR2 SYGVKD, per germline. The trim removed 10 bases at V and 6 bases at J, leaving 17 bases unmatched.

This clonotype was counted a few times. The genes are TRBV7-2 and TRBJ1-1; no definite D call. There are 17 residues in the CDR3. Trimming took 3 bases from V and 0 from J, leaving 17 bases between them. The germline V gene encodes CDR1 SGHTA and CDR2 FQGNSA. CDR3 DNA sequence: TGTGCCAGCAGCTTTTTACCGACACCTGCCCTGAACACTGAAGCTTTCTTT. This sequence encodes CASSFLPTPALNTEAFF.

This clonotype was counted a few times. The chain has TRBV24-1 and TRBJ1-5, with 7 nucleotides matching TRBD1. Germline CDR1 and CDR2: KGHDR and SFDVKD. CDR3 size: 14 residues. V lost 7 bases, J lost 5 bases, and 7 bases stayed unmatched. CDR3 sequence: CATSNDRVDQPQHF. The CDR3 nucleotides are TGTGCCACCAGCAACGACAGGGTTGATCAGCCCCAGCATTTT.

This clonotype was seen a few times. This CDR3 is CASATGWGTNTGELFF. In nucleotides, the CDR3 is TGTGCCAGCGCGACAGGGTGGGGCACGAACACCGGGGAGCTGTTTTTT. The genes are TRBV5-8 and TRBJ2-2, with TRBD1 matching 7 bases. CDR1 and CDR2 (germline): SGHTS, YDEGEE. The CDR3 is 16 residues long. Germline trimming cut 7 bases from V and 0 bases from J; bases unmatched to any gene: 9.